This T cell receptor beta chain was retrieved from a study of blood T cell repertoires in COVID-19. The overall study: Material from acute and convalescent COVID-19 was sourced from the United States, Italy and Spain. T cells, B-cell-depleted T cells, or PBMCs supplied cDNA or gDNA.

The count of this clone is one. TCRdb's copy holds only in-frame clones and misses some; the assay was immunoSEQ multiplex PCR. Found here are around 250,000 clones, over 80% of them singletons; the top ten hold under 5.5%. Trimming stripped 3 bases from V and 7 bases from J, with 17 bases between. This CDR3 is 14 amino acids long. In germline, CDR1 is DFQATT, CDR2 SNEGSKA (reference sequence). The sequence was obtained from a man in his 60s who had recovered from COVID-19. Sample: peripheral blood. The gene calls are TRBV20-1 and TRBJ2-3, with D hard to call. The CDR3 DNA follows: TGCAGTGCTAGTAGCCCGCTTGTCCTATATACGCAGTATTTT. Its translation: CSASSPLVLYTQYF.